These 23 T cell receptor beta chains were all obtained from the same sample, sequenced in a study of CD8+CD57+ T cells in acquired aplastic anemia (dated by TCRdb to the late 2010s). For sequencing, an Illumina HiSeq 2000 was employed. Genomic DNA was used as template for profiling of TCR beta VDJ combinations and CDR3 sequences. The public reads were quality trimmed at Q25 with fastp and then assembled into clones with MiXCR by TCRdb, keeping productive beta chains. Identical CDR3 protein sequences are pooled into one entry, listed with their most common genes and DNA. Recorded for this sample are approximately 380,000 distinct CDR3 sequences; just under 70% of them occurred a single time. 4% of the sample is taken by the ten largest. The material sequenced was sorted CD4+, CD8+, or CD8+CD57+ T cells (not recorded which) from PBMCs. These receptors came from a human donor in good health, serving as a control.

V is TRBV10-3 and J is TRBJ2-7, with D hard to call. The germline V gene has CDR1 ENHRY and CDR2 SYGVKD. There are 12 residues in the CDR3. CDR3 sequence reads: CTATGLSYEQYF. The CDR3, as DNA: TGTACCGCCACGGGCCTTTCCTACGAGCAGTACTTC.

This clonotype was recorded once. The genes are TRBV20-1 and TRBJ2-7, with TRBD2 as a possible D gene (6 bases). The CDR3 consists of 15 residues. V was cut by 4 bases and J by 2 bases, with 18 bases left in between. Looked up from germline, CDR1 is DFQATT and CDR2 is SNEGSKA (reference sequence). The CDR3 region is CSAIGLASPPYEQYF. CDR3 sequence (DNA): TGCAGTGCTATAGGGCTAGCGAGCCCTCCCTACGAGCAGTACTTC.

This chain joins TRBV20-1 and TRBJ2-7, with 15 bases that match TRBD2. J was trimmed by 3 bases and V by 3 bases; bases with no gene match: 12. CDR1 and CDR2 from the germline V gene are DFQATT and SNEGSKA (reference sequence). This CDR3 is built from 18 residues. CDR3 protein: CSARGLAGGLVSLYEQYF. CDR3 in DNA: TGCAGTGCTAGGGGACTAGCGGGGGGCCTCGTCTCCCTCTACGAGCAGTACTTC.

Only a few counts were recorded for this clonotype. A much larger clone lies a single base off, so this may be a read error. The chain couples TRBV10-2 to TRBJ1-3; a possible D gene is TRBD1 (5 bases). Germline CDR1 and CDR2: WSHSY and SAAADI. The CDR3 is made up of 14 amino acids. The CDR3 here is CASGERTFGNTIYF. DNA for the CDR3: TGTGCCAGCGGTGAGCGGACATTTGGAAACACCATATATTTT.

With regard to this clonotype: It is unclear where the CDR3 begins or ends on the DNA, so no DNA is shown, and the CDR3 is as TCRdb lists it. The chain joins TRBV7-8 to TRBJ1-2. The CDR3 numbers 14 amino acids, ends counted. The germline V gene encodes CDR1 SGHVS and CDR2 FQNEAQ. The CDR3 loop reads CASSSAGSGYTFGF.

To note about this clonotype: Since the CDR3 does not end with the conserved phenylalanine or tryptophan, this likely comes from a read error. The DNA is omitted, as the CDR3 cannot be located on it reliably, and the CDR3 follows TCRdb's listing. V is TRBV7-8 and J is TRBJ2-7; the D segment call TRBD1 is taken from the table without a DNA check. 13 amino acids form the CDR3, both terminal residues included. Germline values: CDR1 SGHVS, CDR2 FQNEAQ. The CDR3 loop is CASGQGKQTEHGY.

A few counts support this clonotype. This chain uses TRBV30 with TRBJ1-2; a weak D match, TRBD1 (6 bases). CDR1 and CDR2 (germline): GTSNPN, SVGIG (reference sequence). The CDR3 has 17 residues. V lost 0 bases, J lost 0 bases, and 17 bases lay in between. CDR3 amino acids: CAWSVQHAQGTNYGYTF. In nucleotides, the CDR3 is TGTGCCTGGAGTGTACAGCACGCCCAGGGGACTAACTATGGCTACACCTTC.

This clonotype was found many times. The chain combines TRBV5-1 with TRBJ1-4, with 9 bases identical to TRBD1. Germline lookup yields CDR1 SGHRS and CDR2 YFSETQ. J gave up 0 bases and V 4 bases, and 7 bases lay outside the gene matches. The CDR3 consists of 17 residues. The CDR3 loop is CASSTGQGRPTNEKLFF. The CDR3 DNA reads TGCGCCAGCAGCACAGGACAGGGGCGCCCAACTAATGAAAAACTGTTTTTT.

A remark on this clonotype: Being one base from a much bigger clone, this may be a read error. J is TRBJ2-2 and V is TRBV20-1, with 7 nucleotides matching TRBD2. The V gene's germline CDR1 is DFQATT and CDR2 SNEGSKA (reference sequence). The CDR3 spans 19 residues. The CDR3, as DNA: TGCGGTGCTAGAGAATGGGGCGGGGGACTATCGGGAAACACCGGGGAGCTGTTTTTT. This gives the protein CGAREWGGGLSGNTGELFF.

This chain connects TRBV5-4 to TRBJ1-2; no clear D gene. The ends were cut back, 4 bases at V and 5 bases at J, with 12 bases in the middle. This CDR3 has 13 residues. In germline, CDR1 is SGHNT, CDR2 YYREEE (reference sequence). In DNA form, the CDR3 reads TGTGCCAGCAGCGTACTACCGGAATATGGCTACACCTTC. Its protein product is CASSVLPEYGYTF.

The chain links TRBV14 to TRBJ2-7; 9 bases are a match to TRBD2. CDR1 and CDR2 from the germline V gene are SGHDN and FVKESK. The CDR3 is 16 residues long. The trim removed 5 bases at V and 2 bases at J, leaving 10 bases unmatched. This chain's CDR3 is CASSKSPGLAPYEQYF. The CDR3 nucleotides read TGTGCCAGCAGCAAATCCCCGGGACTAGCCCCCTACGAGCAGTACTTC.

For this clonotype: The conserved phenylalanine or tryptophan is not found at the CDR3 terminus, so this likely reflects a read error. It is unclear where the CDR3 begins or ends on the DNA, so no DNA is shown, and the CDR3 is as TCRdb lists it. The rearrangement joins TRBV7-9 to TRBJ2-5. Germline lookup yields CDR1 SEHNR and CDR2 FQNEAQ (reference sequence). Counting both end residues, the CDR3 totals 13 amino acids. The CDR3: CASSLRASTDTQY.

The chain employs TRBV19 and TRBJ2-3; perhaps TRBD1 as D (5 bases). The CDR3 runs to 14 residues. V lost 3 bases, J lost 4 bases, and 11 bases lay in between. CDR1 and CDR2 (germline): LNHDA, SQIVND (reference sequence). CDR3 loop: CASSMARVPDTQYF. The CDR3 DNA sequence: TGTGCCAGTAGTATGGCCAGGGTTCCAGATACGCAGTATTTT.

The chain recombines TRBV5-1 with TRBJ2-6; D gene ambiguous. This CDR3 contains 16 residues. CDR1 is SGHRS and CDR2 is YFSETQ in the germline V gene. V was trimmed by 1 base and J by 0 bases, leaving 8 bases between them. For the CDR3, the DNA is TGCGCCAGCAGCTTGAGTGGGCACTCTGGGGCCAACGTCCTGACTTTC. Translating gives CASSLSGHSGANVLTF.

The chain uses TRBV5-1 and TRBJ1-1; possible D gene TRBD1, 6 bases. This CDR3 spans 15 amino acids. The V gene lost 5 bases and the J gene lost 3 bases, with 17 bases spanning the gap. Looked up from germline, CDR1 is SGHRS and CDR2 is YFSETQ. The CDR3 reads CASSNGGGNDTEAFF. The CDR3 DNA reads TGCGCCAGCAGTAACGGGGGGGGCAACGACACTGAAGCTTTCTTT.

Points on this clonotype: A read error may explain this, as a much larger clone is one base away. The rearrangement uses TRBV7-2 and TRBJ2-5; D uncertain. The V gene's germline CDR1 is SGHTA and CDR2 FQGNSA. Trimming removed 5 bases from V and 2 bases from J, with 15 bases in between. CDR3 length: 15 amino acids. CDR3 DNA sequence: TGTGCCAGCAGCCGAGGCCGCGGAGTTCAAGAGACCCAGTACTTC. This translates into CASSRGRGVQETQYF.

Many counts were recorded for this clonotype. This chain uses TRBV19 with TRBJ1-1, with 7 bases lining up with TRBD1. After removal of 1 base from V and 5 bases from J, the junction contained 1 base not matched to a gene. CDR1 and CDR2 from the germline V gene are LNHDA and SQIVND (reference sequence). The CDR3 runs to 13 residues. The CDR3 is CASSIAGGTEAFF. The CDR3 DNA follows: TGTGCCAGTAGTATAGCAGGGGGTACTGAAGCTTTCTTT.

This clonotype was detected many times. The chain couples TRBV6-1 to TRBJ1-1; TRBD1 is a possible D gene (6 bases). Trimming cost V 6 bases and J 2 bases, with 10 bases left between them. CDR1 is MNHNS, CDR2 SASEGT, per germline. The length of the CDR3 is 13 residues. The CDR3 bases are TGTGCCAGCAGGGGGGCATACAACACTGAAGCTTTCTTT. Amino acid sequence: CASRGAYNTEAFF.

The chain is built from TRBV20-1 and TRBJ2-1; no definite D call. CDR3 length: 17 residues. CDR1 and CDR2 (germline): DFQATT, SNEGSKA (reference sequence). The ends were cut back, 3 bases at V and 10 bases at J, with 28 bases in the middle. CDR3 DNA sequence: TGCAGTGCTAGGGAAACCTATGGCTACATAGCCGGGCGGGAGCAGTTCTTC. This codes for CSARETYGYIAGREQFF.

This chain connects TRBV12-3 or TRBV12-4 to TRBJ1-6, with a weak D call TRBD1 (6 bases). The V end lost 10 bases, the J end lost 8 bases, and 24 bases lay between the germline ends. The CDR3 length is 16 residues. The CDR3 coding sequence is TGTGCCACCTTGGAGGGGGGGGGGCTGGATGATTCACCCCTCCACTTT. It encodes CATLEGGGLDDSPLHF.

In the case of this clonotype: One junction end does not reproduce the germline sequence, and a read error may be involved. The CDR3 DNA is TGTGCCATCAGTAAGTCGTGGACGGATGGCTACACCTTC. It is translated as CAISKSWTDGYTF. The V and J genes are TRBV10-3 and TRBJ1-2; D uncertain. The CDR3 spans 13 residues. Per the germline V gene, CDR1 is ENHRY and CDR2 is SYGVKD.

The rearrangement uses TRBV7-9 and TRBJ2-2; D perhaps matches TRBD1 (5 bases). Trimming left V 8 bases short and J 3 bases short, with 7 bases between. Germline CDR1 reads SEHNR; CDR2 reads FQNEAQ (reference sequence). The CDR3 runs 12 residues. The CDR3 bases are TGTGCCAGCGACAGTCACACCGGGGAGCTGTTTTTT. As protein: CASDSHTGELFF.

The gene calls are TRBV27 and TRBJ1-1, with TRBD1 identical over 10 bases. Germline assignment: CDR1 MNHEY and CDR2 SMNVEV (reference sequence). Trimming at V came to 2 bases and at J to 5 bases, leaving 5 bases not matched to a gene. This CDR3 is built from 15 residues. CDR3 sequence reads: CASSLPGQGRTEAFF. The DNA for the CDR3 is TGTGCCAGCAGTTTACCGGGACAGGGGAGGACTGAAGCTTTCTTT.